This record looks at one T cell receptor beta chain sequence and its context. V gave up 6 bases and J gave up 8 bases, with 20 bases separating them. The germline gives CDR1 MRHNA, CDR2 SNTAGT. The CDR3 is 15 amino acids. This sample stems from a study of OX40 agonist ivuxolimab in advanced cancers. Assay used: immunoSEQ multiplex PCR; TCRdb lists only in-frame clones, some missing. The repertoire holds around 94,000 clones, with about 85% as singletons. The source was CD4+ or CD8+ T cells sorted from blood, collected in a trial of the OX40 agonist ivuxolimab. This TCR came from an adult with an advanced solid tumor such as melanoma, head and neck, liver or kidney cancer. This chain joins TRBV6-4 and TRBJ2-1; no reliable D call. The CDR3 bases are TGTGCCAGCAGCCCCTCCCAGCGACCGATCGATGAGCAGTTCTTC. Residues: CASSPSQRPIDEQFF.